This T cell receptor beta chain was recovered during a study of graft-versus-host responses after intestinal transplantation (dated by TCRdb to the early 2020s). The study in broad terms: The transplants that recipients got were multivisceral, liver-intestinal, or isolated intestinal. Graft-versus-host and host-versus-graft alloreactive T cell clones were tracked in the graft, circulation and bone marrow after intestinal transplantation using bulk TCR-beta CDR3 sequencing. Donor T cell macrochimerism was defined as a peak of at least 4% donor T cells among recipient peripheral blood mononuclear cells. Alloreactive clones were identified by sequencing pre-transplant mixed lymphocyte reaction products and comparing them with unstimulated pre-transplant donor and recipient T cells. Of the roughly 23 intestinal transplant recipients enrolled in the cohort, one of whom was a retransplant, a few patients without pretransplant specimens were excluded. Instead of going to the commercial service, samples from a few later patients were sequenced in-house on an Illumina MiSeq and processed with MiXCR. All recipients received anti-thymocyte globulin induction followed by maintenance tacrolimus and steroids for 3 to 4 years.

The time point label, as the study defines it: cells obtained before transplantation from donor or recipient. CD3+CD4+ and CD3+CD8+ populations were FACS-sorted from unstimulated pre-transplant donor and recipient cells taken from spleen or lymph nodes. The library was generated by the immunoSEQ multiplex PCR assay. In most patients, genomic DNA was isolated using the Qiagen DNeasy Blood and Tissue Kit and sent frozen to Adaptive Biotechnologies for TCR sequencing. Adaptive Biotechnologies carried out high-throughput TCR-beta CDR3 sequencing of genomic DNA for most patients. In the original analysis: Adaptive's ImmunoSEQ software was the source of the TCR sequencing data for about 18 patients, while a few other patients were processed with MiXCR and VDJtools. To correct CD4 versus CD8 sorting errors, any sequence found in both subsets at a frequency ratio below 5:1 was removed. Because the origin of CDR3 nucleotide sequences shared between donor and recipient could not be assigned, those sequences were removed. To count as alloreactive, a clone needed at least 2-fold expansion over unstimulated cells and a minimum CFSE-low frequency of 0.002% (template counts) or 0.001% (read counts). Clones detected in sequenced pre-transplant spleen, lymph node, or MLR CFSE-low populations of the donor or recipient were defined as mappable. Cumulative frequency of alloreactive clones was calculated as a percentage of all sequences weighted by copy number. TCRdb obtained this table from immuneACCESS and retained in-frame rearrangements with V and J assigned. These tables miss some clones; where compared with another copy, unresolved V genes account for less than half of the shortfall, and the remainder is unexplained. That table supplies the V and J calls and clone size; D and trimming were determined from the DNA. This sample lists about 86,000 clones; about 88% were detected once. Of the sample, roughly 0.28% is held by the ten largest clones.

General study outcomes and caveats: GvH clones turned up in recipient bone marrow, with some appearing earlier in ileal mucosa or blood, a pattern consistent with an intestinal mucosal origin. Early after transplant, declines in HvG clones were associated with peak levels of circulating GvH clones. In the allografts of patients with donor T cell macrochimerism, GvH to HvG T cell clonal ratios were high. The conclusions were limited by the relatively low number and heterogeneity of the intestinal transplant patients.

Including cysteine and phenylalanine, the CDR3 has 15 amino acids. The CDR3 DNA has 45 bases and is translated from base 1. V lost 8 bases and J lost 2 bases; the stretch between them is 19 bases long. Based on the germline V gene (reference sequence), the CDR1 and CDR2 sequences are SEHNR and FQNEAQ. This clone came up once. Its antigen remains undetermined. Qualities for individual bases were not recorded, and no much larger clone is one base off. Sample: unstimulated CD4+ T cells sorted from spleen or lymph node cells, taken before transplant. This chain joins TRBV7-9 to TRBJ2-7; a weak D assignment points to TRBD1 (5 bases agree). This receptor was obtained from a human donor who was the organ donor for an intestinal transplant. The CDR3 amino acid sequence is: CASGPLQGSPYEQYF. The DNA sequence is TGTGCCAGCGGGCCCCTCCAGGGATCACCCTACGAGCAGTACTTC.